This is a list of T cell receptor beta chains from one sample in a study of shared clonotypes between healthy human individuals. The table came from immunoSEQ multiplex PCR; TCRdb's copy has only in-frame clones and leaves some out. The data contain over a million clones, around 78% of them singletons. Sequenced: memory CD4+ T cells from PBMCs. The receptors were sampled from a man younger than 30 in good health. Some clones in this sample may be carry-over from other donors' samples. Each CDR3 is given with its conserved first and last residue. The order of the fields is J gene, V gene, clone size, CDR3 protein. Clone size appears in some rows only: once, few, many, or a class for an expanded clone.

TRBJ1-6,TRBV6-5,once,CASSYSGRYNSPLHF
TRBJ1-1,TRBV28,.,CASSLRGPAEAFF
TRBJ2-1,TRBV6-1,.,CASSGLAGGVAGQFF
TRBJ2-7,TRBV9,.,CASSVDTGTHYEQYF
TRBJ1-4,TRBV5-4,.,CASRRDSHNEKLFF
TRBJ2-4,TRBV2,.,CASNPGEGENIQYF
TRBJ2-2,TRBV9,.,CASSVVVGANTGELFF
TRBJ2-7,TRBV28,many,CASSLSSYEQYF
TRBJ2-5,TRBV7-9,few,CASSPGTGKLGQETQYF
TRBJ1-5,TRBV28,.,CASSAGQGNNQPQHF
TRBJ1-6,TRBV18,.,CASSPQPRAGNSPLHF
TRBJ2-7,TRBV2,.,CASEDSSSSYEQYF
TRBJ2-7,TRBV28,.,CASSYAGQVYEQYF
TRBJ1-5,TRBV7-2,.,CASSLVGQEGLPQHF
TRBJ2-2,TRBV28,few,CASSLGGTRGRELFF
TRBJ1-1,TRBV5-1,.,CASSLGLFTEAFF
TRBJ2-7,TRBV5-4,once,CASSPTSARTYEQYF
TRBJ2-1,TRBV9,.,CASSVQTGPDNEQFF
TRBJ2-3,TRBV6-6,.,CASSPVGGGKGDTQYF
TRBJ2-1,TRBV9,.,CASSVGSGRTNEQFF
TRBJ2-2,TRBV7-9,.,CASNFRDGELFF
TRBJ1-5,TRBV7-8,.,CASSLRGASQPQHF
TRBJ1-1,TRBV30,many,CAWSVQGNTEAFF
TRBJ2-7,TRBV23-1,.,CASSQWSGRQVPYEQYF
TRBJ2-1,TRBV5-1,.,CASSGGLAGLSSYNEQFF
TRBJ2-7,TRBV25-1,few,CASSGQGREQYF
TRBJ2-5,TRBV28,.,CASHRSLAGQAQYF
TRBJ2-2,TRBV5-1,many,CASSHGQGYTGELFF
TRBJ2-4,TRBV11-2,.,CASSLSKLTKNIQYF
TRBJ2-7,TRBV27,.,CASSLYSQGRYEQYF
TRBJ1-3,TRBV19,once,CASSIGRGARGNTIYF
TRBJ2-7,TRBV28,.,CASSPPGLAPSTQYF
TRBJ1-2,TRBV2,.,CASSEGQDYGYTF
TRBJ2-5,TRBV28,.,CASRLQGGETQYF
TRBJ2-3,TRBV5-1,.,CASSLVAQTTTDTQYF
TRBJ2-2,TRBV28,.,CASSLPGGNTGELFF
TRBJ2-7,TRBV9,.,CASSRWDAYDEQYF
TRBJ2-3,TRBV5-5,.,CASSSRGYTDTQYF
TRBJ1-4,TRBV15,once,CATSRAGIWNEKLFF
TRBJ2-1,TRBV6-6,.,CASTEDFYTGNEQFF
TRBJ1-4,TRBV28,.,CASTPGARGPEKLFF
TRBJ1-2,TRBV28,.,CASREEYGYTF
TRBJ2-1,TRBV2,.,CASSEAIRDNEQFF
TRBJ1-2,TRBV19,.,CASRGANNYGYTF
.,TRBV6-5,.,CASSYGPRYEQYF
TRBJ1-5,TRBV15,.,CATSARVPGPQHF
TRBJ2-1,TRBV9,.,CASSGDGSSYNEQFF
TRBJ1-5,TRBV7-6,.,CASSLVPVVGNQPQHF
TRBJ1-1,TRBV7-9,.,CASSLPRVEDTEAFF
TRBJ1-1,TRBV19,.,CASNSDRGTEAFF
TRBJ2-7,TRBV28,.,CASSRGQGRTEQYF
TRBJ1-1,TRBV10-3,.,CASRERKAMARGTEAFF
TRBJ2-3,TRBV29-1,.,CSVEQGALVRADTQYF
TRBJ1-1,TRBV7-2,.,CASSLSGVNTEAFF
TRBJ2-7,TRBV20-1,.,CSARDWYEQYF
TRBJ1-1,TRBV9,.,CASSEITGGGTEAFF